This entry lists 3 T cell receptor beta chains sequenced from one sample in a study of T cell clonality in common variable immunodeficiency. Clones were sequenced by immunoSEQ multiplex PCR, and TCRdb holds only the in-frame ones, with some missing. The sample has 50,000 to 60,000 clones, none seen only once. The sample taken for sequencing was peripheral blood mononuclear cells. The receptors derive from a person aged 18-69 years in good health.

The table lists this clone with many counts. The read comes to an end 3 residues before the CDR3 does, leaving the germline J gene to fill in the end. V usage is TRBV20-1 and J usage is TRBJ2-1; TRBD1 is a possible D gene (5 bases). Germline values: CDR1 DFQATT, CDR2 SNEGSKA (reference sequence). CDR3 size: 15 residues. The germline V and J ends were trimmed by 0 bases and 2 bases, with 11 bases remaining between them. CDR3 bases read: TGCAGTGCTAGAGATGGGGCGGACGCCTACAATGAG. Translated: CSARDGADAYNE. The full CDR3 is CSARDGADAYNEQFF.

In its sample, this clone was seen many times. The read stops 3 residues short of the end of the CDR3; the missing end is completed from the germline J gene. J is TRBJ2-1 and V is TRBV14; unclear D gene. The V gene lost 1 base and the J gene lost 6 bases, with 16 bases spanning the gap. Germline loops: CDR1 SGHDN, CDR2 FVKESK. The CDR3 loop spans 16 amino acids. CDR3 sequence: CASSQASRLAANEQFF. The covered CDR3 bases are TGTGCCAGCAGCCAAGCGTCAAGGTTGGCCGCCAATGAG.

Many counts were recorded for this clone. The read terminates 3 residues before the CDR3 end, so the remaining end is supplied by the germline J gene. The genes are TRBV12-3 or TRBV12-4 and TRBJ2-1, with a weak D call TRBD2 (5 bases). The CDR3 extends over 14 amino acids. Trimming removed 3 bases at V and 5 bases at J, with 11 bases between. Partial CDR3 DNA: TGTGCCAGCAGTTTGGCACTAGAGAACAATGAG. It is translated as CASSLALENNE. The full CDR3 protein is CASSLALENNEQFF.